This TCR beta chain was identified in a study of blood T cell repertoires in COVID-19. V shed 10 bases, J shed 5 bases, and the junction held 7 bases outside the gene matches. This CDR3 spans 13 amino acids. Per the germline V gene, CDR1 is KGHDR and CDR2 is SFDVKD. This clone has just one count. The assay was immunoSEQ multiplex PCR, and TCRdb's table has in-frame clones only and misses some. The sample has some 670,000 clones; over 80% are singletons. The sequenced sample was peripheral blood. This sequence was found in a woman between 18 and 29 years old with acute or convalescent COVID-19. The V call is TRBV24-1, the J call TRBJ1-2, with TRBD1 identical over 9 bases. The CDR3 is CATKRTGEYGYTF. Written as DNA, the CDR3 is TGTGCCACTAAACGGACAGGGGAATATGGCTACACCTTC.